Listed here is a single T cell receptor (beta chain). This clonotype appeared many times. The clone's antigen remains unknown. The record has no base qualities; no much larger clone is one base away. TCR cDNA was synthesized by 5'RACE template switching, which introduced a universal primer site and unique molecular identifiers. cDNA synthesis was primed from both the TCR alpha and TCR beta constant segments. Libraries were amplified in two PCR steps, with sample barcodes and sequencing adapters added in the second step. Libraries were sequenced on Illumina HiSeq 2500 (2x100 bp) or NovaSeq (2x150 bp). The original methods were these. Demultiplexing of reads and collapsing into UMI consensus sequences were performed with MIGEC, and V(D)J alignment was carried out with MiXCR. Clonotypes responding to the vaccine were identified with edgeR on replicate PBMC samples, with the criteria of FDR below 0.01 and a log2 fold change above 5 up to day 15. Each bulk clonotype was labeled CD4 or CD8 based on which sequenced repertoire, CD4 or CD8, contained the clonotype at higher abundance. TCRdb's own reprocessing of the public reads used fastp at Q25 and MiXCR and kept productive beta chains. One record per CDR3 amino acid sequence lists the most common genes and DNA. These V and J calls derive from TCRdb rather than the authors' analysis. Here the sample has about 120,000 distinct CDR3 sequences; about 7.2% occur a single time. The ten largest clonotypes hold approximately 2.7% of the sample.

The sample is drawn from a study of T cells after yellow fever vaccination (dated by TCRdb to between 2017 and 2020). At the level of the whole study: The SMART-Seq v4 Ultra Low Input RNA kit was used to prepare libraries from fractions with low cell numbers. Bulk TCR alpha and beta repertoires were sequenced longitudinally to track T-cell clones before and after primary and booster YFV17D yellow fever vaccination. Two healthy male donors made up the cohort, one aged 18 to 30 years and the other aged 30 to 40 years. Blood was collected at multiple timepoints before and after primary and secondary immunization, and bulk PBMC replicates and cell subsets were isolated. Overall study outcomes, separate from this receptor: Computational filtering was needed because FACS-sorted repertoires could contain abundant contaminating clonotypes from the bulk population. A small fraction of clonotypes showed up in both the CD4 and CD8 compartments, probably as a result of convergent recombination. Because the study included only a couple of donors, the extent to which the findings can be generalized is limited. After the booster, most of the clones that had expanded following primary vaccination were detected again (roughly 97% of CD4 and around 88% of CD8), which suggests that memory was broadly maintained. The secondary T-cell response was weaker than the primary response but faster, peaking on day 5 instead of day 15.

Sample treatment or condition, as interpreted from the label and publication: live attenuated yellow fever vaccine strain. A standard Ficoll-Paque protocol was used to isolate PBMCs from peripheral blood. Dynabeads CD4 and CD8 positive selection kits were used to isolate the CD4 and CD8 T-cell fractions. RNA was extracted with TriZol from bulk PBMCs, CD4 and CD8 fractions, and dextramer-positive and dextramer-negative fractions. V is clipped by 1 base and J by 9 bases, and the sequence between their germline boundaries is 16 bases long. Measured from the cysteine to the phenylalanine, the CDR3 is 15 residues long. Only the CDR3 portion is preserved as DNA: 45 bases, with reading frame beginning at the first base. The germline V gene (reference sequence) specifies DFQATT as CDR1 and SNEGSKA as CDR2.

The rearrangement combines TRBV20-1 with TRBJ1-6; TRBD1 is a possible D gene, resting on 6 matching bases. The TCR originated in a man between 18 and 35 years old who received the YFV17D yellow fever vaccine. The input for sequencing was CD4+ T cells sorted from PBMCs, taken more than 35 days after the first yellow fever vaccination. The CDR3 loop reads CSARVQQGVGSPLHF. In nucleotides, the sequence is TGCAGTGCTAGAGTTCAACAGGGTGTTGGTTCACCCCTCCACTTT.